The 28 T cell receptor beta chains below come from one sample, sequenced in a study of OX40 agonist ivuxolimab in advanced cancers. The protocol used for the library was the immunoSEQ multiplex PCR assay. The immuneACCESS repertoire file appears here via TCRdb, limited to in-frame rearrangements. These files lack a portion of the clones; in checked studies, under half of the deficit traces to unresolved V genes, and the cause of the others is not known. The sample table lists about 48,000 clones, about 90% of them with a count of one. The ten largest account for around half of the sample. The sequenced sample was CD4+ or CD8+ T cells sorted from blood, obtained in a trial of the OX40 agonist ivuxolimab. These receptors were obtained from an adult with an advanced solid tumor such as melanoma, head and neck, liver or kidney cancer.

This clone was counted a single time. The CDR3: CASKIGGMSNEQFF. The CDR3 bases are TGTGCCAGCAAGATTGGCGGCATGTCCAATGAGCAGTTCTTC. This chain uses TRBV27 with TRBJ2-1; no clear D. V was pared by 7 bases and J by 6 bases, with 16 bases between. The V gene's germline CDR1 is MNHEY and CDR2 SMNVEV (reference sequence). The CDR3 runs to 14 residues.

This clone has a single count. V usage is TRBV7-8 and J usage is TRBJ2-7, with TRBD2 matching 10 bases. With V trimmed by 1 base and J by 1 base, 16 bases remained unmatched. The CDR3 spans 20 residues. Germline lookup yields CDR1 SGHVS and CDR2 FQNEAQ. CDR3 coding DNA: TGTGCCAGCAGCTTAGAATCCTATGTTCTAGCGGGAGCTCAATCCTACGAGCAGTACTTC. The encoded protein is CASSLESYVLAGAQSYEQYF.

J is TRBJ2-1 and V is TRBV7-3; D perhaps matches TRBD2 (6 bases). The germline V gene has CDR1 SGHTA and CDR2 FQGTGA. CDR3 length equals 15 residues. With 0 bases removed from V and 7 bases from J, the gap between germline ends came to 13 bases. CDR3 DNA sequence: TGTGCCAGCAGCTTAACCTCATTTGGGGGGAATGAGCAGTTCTTC. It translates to CASSLTSFGGNEQFF.

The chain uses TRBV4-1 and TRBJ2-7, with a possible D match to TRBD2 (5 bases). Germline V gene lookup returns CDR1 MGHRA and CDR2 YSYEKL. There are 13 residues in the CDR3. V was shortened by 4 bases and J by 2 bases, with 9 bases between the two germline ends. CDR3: CASSLGGTYEQYF. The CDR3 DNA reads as TGCGCCAGCAGCCTAGGAGGAACCTACGAGCAGTACTTC.

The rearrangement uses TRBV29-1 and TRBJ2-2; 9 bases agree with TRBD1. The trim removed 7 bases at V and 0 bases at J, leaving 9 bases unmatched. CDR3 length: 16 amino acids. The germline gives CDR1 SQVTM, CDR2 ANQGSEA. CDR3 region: CSATGGEIANTGELFF. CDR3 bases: TGCAGCGCCACAGGGGGCGAGATTGCGAACACCGGGGAGCTGTTTTTT.

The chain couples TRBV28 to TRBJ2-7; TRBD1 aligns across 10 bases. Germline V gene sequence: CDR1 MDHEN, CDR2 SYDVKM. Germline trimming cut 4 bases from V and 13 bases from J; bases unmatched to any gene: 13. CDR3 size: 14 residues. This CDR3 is CASSSPDRGPKGYF. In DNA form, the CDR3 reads TGTGCCAGCAGTTCACCAGACAGGGGGCCGAAAGGATACTTC. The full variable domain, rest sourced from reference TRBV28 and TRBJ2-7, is DVKVTQSSRYLVKRTGEKVFLECVQDMDHENMFWYRQDPGLGLRLIYFSYDVKMKEKGDIPEGYSVSREKKERFSLILESASTNQTSMYLCASSSPDRGPKGYFGPGTRLTVT.

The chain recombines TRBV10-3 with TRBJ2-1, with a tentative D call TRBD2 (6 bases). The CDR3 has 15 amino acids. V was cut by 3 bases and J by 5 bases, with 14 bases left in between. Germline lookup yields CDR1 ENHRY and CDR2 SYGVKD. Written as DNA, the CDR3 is TGTGCCATCAGTGACGGGGGATCCACACACAATGAGCAGTTCTTC. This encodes CAISDGGSTHNEQFF.

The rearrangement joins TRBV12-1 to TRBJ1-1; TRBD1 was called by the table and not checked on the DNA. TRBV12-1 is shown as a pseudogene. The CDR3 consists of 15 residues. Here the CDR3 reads CASSLWTGPNTEAFF. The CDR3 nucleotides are TGTGCCAGCAGCCTCTGGACAGGGCCAAACACTGAAGCTTTCTTT.

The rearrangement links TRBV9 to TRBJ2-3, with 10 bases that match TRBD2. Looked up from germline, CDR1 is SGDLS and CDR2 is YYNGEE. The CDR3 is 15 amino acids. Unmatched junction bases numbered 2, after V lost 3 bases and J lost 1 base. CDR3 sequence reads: CASSAGTSGTDTQYF. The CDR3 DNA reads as TGTGCCAGCAGCGCCGGGACTAGCGGCACAGATACGCAGTATTTT.

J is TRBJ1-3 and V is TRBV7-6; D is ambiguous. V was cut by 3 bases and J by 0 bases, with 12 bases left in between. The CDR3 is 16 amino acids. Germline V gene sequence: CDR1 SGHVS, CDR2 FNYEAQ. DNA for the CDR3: TGTGCCAGCAGCTTTGGGCACCCGTACTCTGGAAACACCATATATTTT. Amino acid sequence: CASSFGHPYSGNTIYF. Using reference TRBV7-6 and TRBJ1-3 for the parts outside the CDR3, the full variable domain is GAGVSQSPRYKVTKRGQDVALRCDPISGHVSLYWYRQALGQGPEFLTYFNYEAQQDKSGLPNDRFSAERPEGSISTLTIQRTEQRDSAMYRCASSFGHPYSGNTIYFGEGSWLTVV.

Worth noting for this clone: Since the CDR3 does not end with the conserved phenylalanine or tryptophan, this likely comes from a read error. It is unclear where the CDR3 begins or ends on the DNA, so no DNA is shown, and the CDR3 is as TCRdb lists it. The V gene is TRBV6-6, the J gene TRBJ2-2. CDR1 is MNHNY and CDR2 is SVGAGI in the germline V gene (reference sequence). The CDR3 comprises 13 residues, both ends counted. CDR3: CASSYEGGQGVCR.

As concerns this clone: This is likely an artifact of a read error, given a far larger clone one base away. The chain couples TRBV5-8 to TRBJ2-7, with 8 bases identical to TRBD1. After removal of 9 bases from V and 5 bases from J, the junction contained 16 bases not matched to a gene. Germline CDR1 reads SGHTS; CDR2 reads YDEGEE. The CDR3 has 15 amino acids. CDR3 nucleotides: TGTGCCACCAGGGCCCTGACAGGGGTGCTTGACGAGCAGTACTTC. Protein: CATRALTGVLDEQYF. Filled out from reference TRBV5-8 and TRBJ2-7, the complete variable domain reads EAGVTQSPTHLIKTRGQQATLRCSPISGHTSVYWYQQALGLGLQFLLWYDEGEERNRGNFPPRFSGRQFPNYSSELNVNALELEDSALYLCATRALTGVLDEQYFGPGTRLTVT.

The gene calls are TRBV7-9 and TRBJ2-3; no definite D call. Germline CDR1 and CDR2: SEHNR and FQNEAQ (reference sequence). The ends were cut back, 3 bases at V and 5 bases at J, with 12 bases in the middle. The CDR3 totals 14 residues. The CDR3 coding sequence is TGTGCCAGCAGCTTCCGACCTTCGGTAGATACGCAGTATTTT. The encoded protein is CASSFRPSVDTQYF.

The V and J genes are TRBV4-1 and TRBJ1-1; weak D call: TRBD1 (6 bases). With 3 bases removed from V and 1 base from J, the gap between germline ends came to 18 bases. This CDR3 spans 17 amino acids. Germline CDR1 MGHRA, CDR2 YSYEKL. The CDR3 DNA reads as TGCGCCAGCAGCCATATTTCTGCGGGGGGGGCGAACACTGAAGCTTTCTTT. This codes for CASSHISAGGANTEAFF.

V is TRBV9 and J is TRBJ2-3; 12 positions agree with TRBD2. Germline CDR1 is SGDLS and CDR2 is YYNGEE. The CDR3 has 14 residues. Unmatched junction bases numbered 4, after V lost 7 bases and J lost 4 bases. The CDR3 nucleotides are TGTGCCAGCTCGACTAGCGGGGGATCAGATACGCAGTATTTT. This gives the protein CASSTSGGSDTQYF.

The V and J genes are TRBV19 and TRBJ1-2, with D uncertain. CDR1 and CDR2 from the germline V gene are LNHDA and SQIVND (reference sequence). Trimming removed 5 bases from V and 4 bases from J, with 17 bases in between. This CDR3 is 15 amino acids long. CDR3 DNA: TGTGCCAGTAGTTCCCCCACAGTAGGGATCTATGGCTACACCTTC. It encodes CASSSPTVGIYGYTF.

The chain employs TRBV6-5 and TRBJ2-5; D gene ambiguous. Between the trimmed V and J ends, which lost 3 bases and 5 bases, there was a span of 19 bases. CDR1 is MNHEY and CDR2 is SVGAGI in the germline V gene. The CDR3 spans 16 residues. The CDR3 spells CASSYDGMSGLETQYF. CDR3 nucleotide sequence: TGTGCCAGCAGTTATGATGGCATGAGTGGGTTGGAGACCCAGTACTTC.

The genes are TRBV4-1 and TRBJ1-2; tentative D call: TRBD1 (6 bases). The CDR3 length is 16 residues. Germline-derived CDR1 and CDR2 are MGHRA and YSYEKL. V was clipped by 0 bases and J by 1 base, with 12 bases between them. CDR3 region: CASSQDSGGGNYGYTF. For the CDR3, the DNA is TGCGCCAGCAGCCAAGATTCGGGGGGCGGTAACTATGGCTACACCTTC.

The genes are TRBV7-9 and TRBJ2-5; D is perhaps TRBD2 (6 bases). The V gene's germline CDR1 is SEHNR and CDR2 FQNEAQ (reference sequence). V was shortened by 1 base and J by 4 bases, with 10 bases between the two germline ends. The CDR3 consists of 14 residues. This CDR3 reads CASSLVGGLETQYF. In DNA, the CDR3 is TGTGCCAGCAGCTTAGTGGGGGGTTTAGAGACCCAGTACTTC.

CDR3 loop: CATSYEGVSNQPQHF. DNA of the CDR3: TGTGCCACCAGTTACGAGGGGGTAAGCAATCAGCCCCAGCATTTT. The chain is built from TRBV15 and TRBJ1-5; D perhaps matches TRBD1 (6 bases). The germline V gene encodes CDR1 LNHNV and CDR2 YYDKDF (reference sequence). The V end was cut by 6 bases, the J end by 1 base, with 13 bases between. The CDR3 is 15 residues long.

The CDR3 DNA reads as TGTGCCAGCAGTTACGAGAGCGGGGGGCTAGGCTACGAGCAGTACTTC. Protein product: CASSYESGGLGYEQYF. The genes are TRBV13 and TRBJ2-7; 9 bases match TRBD2. Looked up from germline, CDR1 is PRHDT and CDR2 is FYEKMQ (reference sequence). This CDR3 contains 16 residues. Trimming cost V 6 bases and J 3 bases; bases outside gene matches: 12.

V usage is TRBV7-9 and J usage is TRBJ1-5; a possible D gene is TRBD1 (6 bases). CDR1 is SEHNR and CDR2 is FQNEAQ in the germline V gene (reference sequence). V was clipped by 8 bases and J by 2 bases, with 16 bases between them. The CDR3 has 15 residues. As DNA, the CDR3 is TGTGCCAGCGGAACCTACAGGGACGGCAATCAGCCCCAGCATTTT. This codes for CASGTYRDGNQPQHF.

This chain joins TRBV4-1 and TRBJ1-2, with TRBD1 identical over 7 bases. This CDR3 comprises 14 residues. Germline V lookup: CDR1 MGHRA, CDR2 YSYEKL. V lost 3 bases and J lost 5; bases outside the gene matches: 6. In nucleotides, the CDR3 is TGCGCCAGCAGCCACACAGGGGTAGGGTATGGCTACACCTTC. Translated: CASSHTGVGYGYTF.

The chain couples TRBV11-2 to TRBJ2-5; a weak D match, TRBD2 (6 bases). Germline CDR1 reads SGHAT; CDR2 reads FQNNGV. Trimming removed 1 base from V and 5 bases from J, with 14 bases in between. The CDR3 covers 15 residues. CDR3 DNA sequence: TGTGCCAGCAGCTTAGTTGGCCTTGGAGGGGAGACCCAGTACTTC. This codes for CASSLVGLGGETQYF.

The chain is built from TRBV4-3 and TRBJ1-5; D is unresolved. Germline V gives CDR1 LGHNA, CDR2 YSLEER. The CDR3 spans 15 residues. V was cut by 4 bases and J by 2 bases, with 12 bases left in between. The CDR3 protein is CASSPTSGGNQPQHF. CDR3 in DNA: TGCGCCAGCAGCCCGACCTCAGGAGGCAATCAGCCCCAGCATTTT.

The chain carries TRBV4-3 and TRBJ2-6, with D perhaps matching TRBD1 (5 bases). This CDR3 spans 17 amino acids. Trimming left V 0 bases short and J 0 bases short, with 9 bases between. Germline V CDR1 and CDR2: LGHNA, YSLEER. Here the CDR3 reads CASSQDPGFSGANVLTF. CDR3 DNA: TGCGCCAGCAGCCAAGATCCAGGGTTCTCTGGGGCCAACGTCCTGACTTTC.

The CDR3 reads CASSLSWGRETQYF. The CDR3 nucleotides are TGTGCCAGCAGTCTCTCTTGGGGAAGAGAGACCCAGTACTTC. The chain uses TRBV6-5 and TRBJ2-5; no clear D. Germline V gene lookup returns CDR1 MNHEY and CDR2 SVGAGI. Trimming pared 5 bases from V and 4 bases from J, leaving 14 bases between. This CDR3 comprises 14 residues.

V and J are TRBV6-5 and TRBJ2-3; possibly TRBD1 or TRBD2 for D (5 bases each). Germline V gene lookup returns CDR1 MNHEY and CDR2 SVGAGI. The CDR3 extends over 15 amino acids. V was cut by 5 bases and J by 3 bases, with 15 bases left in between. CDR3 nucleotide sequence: TGTGCCAGCAGTGGGGGTATGACCTCGACAGATACGCAGTATTTT. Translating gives CASSGGMTSTDTQYF.